The source of this TCR beta chain is a study of cytomegalovirus exposure and HLA in healthy donors. The PCR made use of 60 Vbeta and 13 Jbeta primers. Here immunoSEQ multiplex PCR was the method, and the copy in TCRdb shows in-frame clones only, minus some. The sample includes 100,000 to 150,000 clones, roughly 82% of them seen just once. Germline loops: CDR1 GTSNPN, CDR2 SVGIG (reference sequence). This CDR3 comprises 12 residues. Trimming shortened V by 4 bases and J by 6 bases, and 13 bases separated the two germline ends. The clonotype originates from a boy younger than 18 in good health and CMV-seronegative. Sample: PBMCs. V gene TRBV30 combines with J gene TRBJ2-7; unclear D gene. The CDR3 here is CAWNRLSPEQYF. The CDR3 region has the DNA TGTGCCTGGAACCGCCTGAGCCCCGAGCAGTACTTC.